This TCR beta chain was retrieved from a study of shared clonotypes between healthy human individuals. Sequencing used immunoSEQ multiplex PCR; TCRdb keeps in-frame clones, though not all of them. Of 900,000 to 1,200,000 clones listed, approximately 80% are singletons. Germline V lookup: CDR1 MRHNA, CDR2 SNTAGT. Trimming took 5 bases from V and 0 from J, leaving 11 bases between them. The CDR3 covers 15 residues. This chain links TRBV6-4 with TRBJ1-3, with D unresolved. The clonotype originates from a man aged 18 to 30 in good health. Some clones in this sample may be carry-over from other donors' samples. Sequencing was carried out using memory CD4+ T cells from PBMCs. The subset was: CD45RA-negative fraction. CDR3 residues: CASSPPLFSGNTIYF. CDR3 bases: TGTGCCAGCAGTCCACCGCTATTCTCTGGAAACACCATATATTTT.